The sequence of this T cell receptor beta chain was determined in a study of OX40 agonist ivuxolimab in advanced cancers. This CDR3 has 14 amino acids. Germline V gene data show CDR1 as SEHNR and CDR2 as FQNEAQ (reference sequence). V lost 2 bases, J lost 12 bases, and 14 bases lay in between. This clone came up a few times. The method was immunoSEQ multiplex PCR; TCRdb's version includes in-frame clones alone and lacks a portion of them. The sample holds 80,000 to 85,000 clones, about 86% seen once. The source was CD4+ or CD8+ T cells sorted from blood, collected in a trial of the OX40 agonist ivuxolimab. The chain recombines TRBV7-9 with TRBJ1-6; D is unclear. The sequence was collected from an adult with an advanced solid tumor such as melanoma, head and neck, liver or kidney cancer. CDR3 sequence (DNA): TGTGCCAGCAGCTTACACCATATCGGAGAACCCCTCCACTTT. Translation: CASSLHHIGEPLHF.